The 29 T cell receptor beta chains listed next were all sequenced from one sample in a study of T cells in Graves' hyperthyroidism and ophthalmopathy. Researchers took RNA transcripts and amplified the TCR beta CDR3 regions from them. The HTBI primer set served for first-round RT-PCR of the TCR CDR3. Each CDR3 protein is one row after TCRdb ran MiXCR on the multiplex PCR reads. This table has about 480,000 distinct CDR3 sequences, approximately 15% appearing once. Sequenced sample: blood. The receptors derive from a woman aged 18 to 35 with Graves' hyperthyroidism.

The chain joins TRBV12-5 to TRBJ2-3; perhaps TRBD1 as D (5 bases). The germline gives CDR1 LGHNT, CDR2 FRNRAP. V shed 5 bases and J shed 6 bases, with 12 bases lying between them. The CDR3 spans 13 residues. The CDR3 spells CASGEGVGDTQYF. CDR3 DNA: TGTGCTAGTGGTGAAGGGGTAGGGGATACGCAGTATTTT. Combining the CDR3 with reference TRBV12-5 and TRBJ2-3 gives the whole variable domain DARVTQTPRHKVTEMGQEVTMRCQPILGHNTVFWYRQTMMQGLELLAYFRNRAPLDDSGMPKDRFSAEMPDATLATLKIQPSEPRDSAVYFCASGEGVGDTQYFGPGTRLTVL.

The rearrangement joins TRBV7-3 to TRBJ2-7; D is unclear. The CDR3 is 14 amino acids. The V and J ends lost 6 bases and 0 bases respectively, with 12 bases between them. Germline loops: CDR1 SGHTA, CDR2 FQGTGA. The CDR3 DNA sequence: TGTGCCAGCAGTATGGATCCGAGCTCCTACGAGCAGTACTTC. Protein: CASSMDPSSYEQYF.

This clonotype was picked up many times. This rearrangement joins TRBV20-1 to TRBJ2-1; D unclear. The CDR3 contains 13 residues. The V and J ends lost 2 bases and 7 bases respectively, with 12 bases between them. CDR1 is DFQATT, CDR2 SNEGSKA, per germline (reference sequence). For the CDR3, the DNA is TGCAGTGCTAGACTCCTAGTTGGGAATGAGCAGTTCTTC. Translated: CSARLLVGNEQFF.

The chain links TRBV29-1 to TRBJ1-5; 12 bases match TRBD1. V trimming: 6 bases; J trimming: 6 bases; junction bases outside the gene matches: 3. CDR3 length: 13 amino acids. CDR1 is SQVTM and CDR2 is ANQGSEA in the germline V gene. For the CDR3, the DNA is TGCAGCGTCGGGACAGGGGGCAGTCAGCCCCAGCATTTT. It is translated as CSVGTGGSQPQHF.

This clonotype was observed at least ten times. CDR3: CAIGTSGTFQETQYF. CDR3 coding DNA: TGTGCCATCGGGACTAGCGGGACCTTCCAAGAGACCCAGTACTTC. The V and J genes are TRBV10-3 and TRBJ2-5, with TRBD2 identical over 13 bases. Germline V gene sequence: CDR1 ENHRY, CDR2 SYGVKD. J lost 1 base, V lost 8 bases, and 4 bases had no gene match. This CDR3 is built from 15 residues.

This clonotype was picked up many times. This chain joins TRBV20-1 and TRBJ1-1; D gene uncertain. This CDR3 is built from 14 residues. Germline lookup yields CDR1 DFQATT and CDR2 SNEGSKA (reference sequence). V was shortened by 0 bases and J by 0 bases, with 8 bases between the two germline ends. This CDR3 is CSARDKAMNTEAFF. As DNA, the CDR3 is TGCAGTGCTAGAGATAAGGCAATGAACACTGAAGCTTTCTTT.

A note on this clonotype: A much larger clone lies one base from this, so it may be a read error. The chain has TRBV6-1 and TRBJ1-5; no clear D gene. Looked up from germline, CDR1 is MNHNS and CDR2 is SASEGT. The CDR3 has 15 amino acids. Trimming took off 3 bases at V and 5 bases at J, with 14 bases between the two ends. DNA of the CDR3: TGTGCCAGCAGTGATGGTAGACTCCCGTATCAGCCCCAGCATTTT. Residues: CASSDGRLPYQPQHF.

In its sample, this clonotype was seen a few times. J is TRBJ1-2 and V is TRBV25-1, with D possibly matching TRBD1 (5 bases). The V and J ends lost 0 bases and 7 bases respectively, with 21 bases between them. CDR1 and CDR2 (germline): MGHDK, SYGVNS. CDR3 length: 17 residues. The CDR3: CASSEYTPQGKSSGYTF. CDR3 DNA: TGTGCCAGCAGTGAATATACCCCCCAGGGAAAGTCGAGTGGCTACACCTTC.

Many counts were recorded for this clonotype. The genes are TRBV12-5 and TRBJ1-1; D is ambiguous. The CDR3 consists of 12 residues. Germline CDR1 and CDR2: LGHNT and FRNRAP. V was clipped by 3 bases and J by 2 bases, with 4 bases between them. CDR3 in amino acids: CASGFSNTEAFF. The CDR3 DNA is TGTGCTAGTGGTTTCTCCAACACTGAAGCTTTCTTT.

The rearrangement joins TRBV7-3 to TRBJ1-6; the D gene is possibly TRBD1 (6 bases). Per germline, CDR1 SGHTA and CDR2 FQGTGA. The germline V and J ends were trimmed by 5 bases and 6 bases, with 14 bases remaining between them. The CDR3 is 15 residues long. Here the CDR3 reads CASSPPGDGNSPLHF. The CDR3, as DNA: TGTGCCAGCAGCCCCCCAGGGGATGGTAATTCACCCCTCCACTTT.

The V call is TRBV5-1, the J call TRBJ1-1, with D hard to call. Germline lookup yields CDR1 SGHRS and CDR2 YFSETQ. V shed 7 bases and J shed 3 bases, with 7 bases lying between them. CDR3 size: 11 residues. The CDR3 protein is CASSRHTEAFF. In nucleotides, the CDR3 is TGCGCCAGCTCCCGTCACACTGAAGCTTTCTTT.

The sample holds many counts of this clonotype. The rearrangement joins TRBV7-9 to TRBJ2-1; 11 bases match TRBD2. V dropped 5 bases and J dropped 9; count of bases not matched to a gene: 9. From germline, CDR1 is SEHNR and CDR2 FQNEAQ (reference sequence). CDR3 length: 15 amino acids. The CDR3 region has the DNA TGTGCCAGCAGCAGTGGTAGCGGGAGGGCCGTTGAGCAGTTCTTC. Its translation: CASSSGSGRAVEQFF.

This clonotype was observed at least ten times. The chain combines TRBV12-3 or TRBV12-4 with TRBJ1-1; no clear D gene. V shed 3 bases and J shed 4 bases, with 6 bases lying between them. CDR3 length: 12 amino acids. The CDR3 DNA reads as TGTGCCAGCAGTTTTAGGATCACTGAAGCTTTCTTT. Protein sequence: CASSFRITEAFF.

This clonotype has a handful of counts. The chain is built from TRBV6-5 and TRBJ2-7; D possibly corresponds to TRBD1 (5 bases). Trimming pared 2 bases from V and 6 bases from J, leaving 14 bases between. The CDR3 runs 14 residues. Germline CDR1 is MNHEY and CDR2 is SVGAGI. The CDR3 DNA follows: TGTGCCAGCAGTTACCTCCCAGGGTTGGGCGAGCAGTACGTC. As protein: CASSYLPGLGEQYV.

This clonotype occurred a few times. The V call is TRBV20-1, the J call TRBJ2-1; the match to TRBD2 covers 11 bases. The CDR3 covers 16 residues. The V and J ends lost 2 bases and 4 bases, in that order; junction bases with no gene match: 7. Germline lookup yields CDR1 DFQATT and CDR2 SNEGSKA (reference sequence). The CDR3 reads CSARSPGLAAYNEQFF. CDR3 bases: TGCAGTGCTAGATCCCCGGGACTAGCGGCTTACAATGAGCAGTTCTTC.

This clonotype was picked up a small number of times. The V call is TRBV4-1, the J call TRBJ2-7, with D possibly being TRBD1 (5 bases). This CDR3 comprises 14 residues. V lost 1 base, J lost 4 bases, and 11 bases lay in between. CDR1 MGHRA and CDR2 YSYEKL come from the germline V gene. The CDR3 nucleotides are TGCGCCAGCAGCCAAGCCCAAGGGGAATACGAGCAGTACGTC. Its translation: CASSQAQGEYEQYV.

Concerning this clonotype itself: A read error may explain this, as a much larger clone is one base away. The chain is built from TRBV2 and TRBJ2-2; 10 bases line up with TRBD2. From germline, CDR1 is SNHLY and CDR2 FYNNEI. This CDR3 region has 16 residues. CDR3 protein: CASSLIAGGGDGELVF. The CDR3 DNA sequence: TGTGCCAGCAGTCTCATAGCGGGAGGTGGTGACGGGGAGCTGGTTTTT.

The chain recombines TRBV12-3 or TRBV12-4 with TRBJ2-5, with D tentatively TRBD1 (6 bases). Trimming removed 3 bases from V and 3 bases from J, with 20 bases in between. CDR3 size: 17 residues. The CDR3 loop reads CASSLGAPGAVKETQYF. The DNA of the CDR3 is TGTGCCAGCAGTTTGGGGGCGCCCGGGGCAGTAAAAGAGACCCAGTACTTC.

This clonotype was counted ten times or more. CDR3 coding DNA: TGCAGTGTCCCGGGACAGGGGGTAGATACGCAGTATTTT. It encodes CSVPGQGVDTQYF. The chain joins TRBV20-1 to TRBJ2-3; 11 nucleotides align to TRBD1. The V segment lost 7 bases and the J segment 5 bases; nucleotides outside the gene matches: 5. The germline V gene encodes CDR1 DFQATT and CDR2 SNEGSKA (reference sequence). CDR3 size: 13 residues.

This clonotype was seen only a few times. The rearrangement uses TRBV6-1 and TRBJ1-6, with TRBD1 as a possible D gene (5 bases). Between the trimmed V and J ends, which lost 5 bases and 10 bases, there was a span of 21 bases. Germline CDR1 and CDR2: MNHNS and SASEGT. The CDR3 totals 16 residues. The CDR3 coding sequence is TGTGCCAGCAGTTTTGCCGGGGGGAGGGGCGGGTCACCCCTCCACTTT. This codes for CASSFAGGRGGSPLHF.

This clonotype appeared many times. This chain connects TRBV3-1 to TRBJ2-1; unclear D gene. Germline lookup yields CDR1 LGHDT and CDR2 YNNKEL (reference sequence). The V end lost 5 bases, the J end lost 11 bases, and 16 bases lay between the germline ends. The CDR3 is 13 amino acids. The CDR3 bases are TGTGCCAGCAGCGCCATTGAAGGTGCGAAGCAGTTCTTC. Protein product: CASSAIEGAKQFF.

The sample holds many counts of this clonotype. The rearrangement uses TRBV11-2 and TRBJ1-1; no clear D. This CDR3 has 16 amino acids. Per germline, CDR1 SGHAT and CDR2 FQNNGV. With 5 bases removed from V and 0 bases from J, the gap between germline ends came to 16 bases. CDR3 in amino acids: CASSPRDFSLNTEAFF. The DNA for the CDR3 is TGTGCCAGCAGCCCAAGGGATTTCAGTCTGAACACTGAAGCTTTCTTT.

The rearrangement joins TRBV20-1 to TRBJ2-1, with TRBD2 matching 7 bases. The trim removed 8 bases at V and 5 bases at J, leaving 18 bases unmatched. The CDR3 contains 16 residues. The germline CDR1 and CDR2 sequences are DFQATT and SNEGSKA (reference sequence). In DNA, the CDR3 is TGCAGTACGATCCTGGGAGGGCCCCTGGGGAACAATGAGCAGTTCTTC. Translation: CSTILGGPLGNNEQFF.

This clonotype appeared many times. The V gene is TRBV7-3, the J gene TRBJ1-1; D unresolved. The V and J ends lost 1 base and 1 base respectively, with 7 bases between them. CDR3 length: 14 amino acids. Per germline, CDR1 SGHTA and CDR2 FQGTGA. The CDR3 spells CASSLNSRNTEAFF. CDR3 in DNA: TGTGCCAGCAGCTTAAACAGCAGGAACACTGAAGCTTTCTTT.

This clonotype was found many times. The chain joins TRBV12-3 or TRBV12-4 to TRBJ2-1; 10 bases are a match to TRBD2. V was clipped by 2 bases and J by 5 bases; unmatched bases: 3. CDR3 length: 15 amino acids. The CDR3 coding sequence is TGTGCCAGCAGTTTAATGCTAGCGGGAGACAATGAGCAGTTCTTC. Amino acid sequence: CASSLMLAGDNEQFF.

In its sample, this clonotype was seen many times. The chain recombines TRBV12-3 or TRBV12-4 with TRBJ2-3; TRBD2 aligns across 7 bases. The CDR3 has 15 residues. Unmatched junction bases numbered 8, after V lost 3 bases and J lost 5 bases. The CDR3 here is CASSFPTSSRDTQYF. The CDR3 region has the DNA TGTGCCAGCAGTTTCCCGACTAGCAGCCGAGATACGCAGTATTTT.

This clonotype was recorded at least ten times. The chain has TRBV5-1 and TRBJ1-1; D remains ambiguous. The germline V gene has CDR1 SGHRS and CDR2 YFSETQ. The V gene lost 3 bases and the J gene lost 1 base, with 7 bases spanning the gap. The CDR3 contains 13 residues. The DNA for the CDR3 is TGCGCCAGCAGCTCTGCAGAGAACACTGAAGCTTTCTTT. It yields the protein CASSSAENTEAFF.

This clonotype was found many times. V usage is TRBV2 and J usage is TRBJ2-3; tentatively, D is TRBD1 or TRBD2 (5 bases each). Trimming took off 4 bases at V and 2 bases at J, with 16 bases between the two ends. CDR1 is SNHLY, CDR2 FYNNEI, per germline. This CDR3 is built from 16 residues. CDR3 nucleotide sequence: TGTGCCAGCAGTGCCGCCGGGACCTCACCCACAGATACGCAGTATTTT. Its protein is CASSAAGTSPTDTQYF.

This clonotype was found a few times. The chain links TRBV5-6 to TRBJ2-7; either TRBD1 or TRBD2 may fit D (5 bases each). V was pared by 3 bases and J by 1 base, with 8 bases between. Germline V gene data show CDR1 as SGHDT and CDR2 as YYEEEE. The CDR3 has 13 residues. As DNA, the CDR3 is TGTGCCAGCAGCTGGGACGGATCCTACGAGCAGTACTTC. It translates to CASSWDGSYEQYF.